This is a list of T cell receptor beta chains from one sample in a study of cytomegalovirus exposure and HLA in healthy donors. Sequenced by immunoSEQ multiplex PCR; TCRdb stores in-frame clones only, minus some. Seen here are approximately 49,000 clones, around nine tenths observed once, and the top ten hold more than 1.4%. The source material was PBMCs. These receptors all stem from a man younger than 35 in good health and CMV-seronegative. Both conserved end residues are part of each CDR3. The order of the fields is clone size, J gene, D gene, V gene, CDR3 protein, CDR3 DNA. The D gene is left open where the match is weak. Clone size is stated in some rows and not others, as once, few, many or a class when expanded.

clone_size: -; j_call: TRBJ2-5; d_call: TRBD1; v_call: TRBV11-3; cdr3_aa: CASSPGGGQETQYF; cdr3_nt: TGTGCCAGCAGCCCAGGGGGCGGCCAAGAGACCCAGTACTTC
clone_size: -; j_call: TRBJ1-2; d_call: -; v_call: TRBV5-4; cdr3_aa: CASSVTGDYGYTF; cdr3_nt: TGTGCCAGCAGCGTAACAGGAGACTATGGCTACACCTTC
clone_size: -; j_call: TRBJ2-7; d_call: TRBD2; v_call: TRBV6-1; cdr3_aa: CASSPGLAEYF; cdr3_nt: TGTGCCAGCAGTCCTGGACTAGCAGAGTACTTC
clone_size: -; j_call: TRBJ2-3; d_call: TRBD1; v_call: TRBV9; cdr3_aa: CASSVGGQGVTDTQYF; cdr3_nt: TGTGCCAGCAGCGTAGGGGGACAGGGGGTGACAGATACGCAGTATTTT
clone_size: -; j_call: TRBJ2-2; d_call: -; v_call: TRBV10-1; cdr3_aa: CASSDPGTNTGELFF; cdr3_nt: TGCGCCAGCAGTGACCCGGGTACGAACACCGGGGAGCTGTTTTTT
clone_size: -; j_call: TRBJ2-5; d_call: -; v_call: TRBV27; cdr3_aa: CASSLRAGWLPQETQYF; cdr3_nt: TGTGCCAGCAGTTTGCGTGCAGGGTGGCTACCCCAAGAGACCCAGTACTTC
clone_size: -; j_call: TRBJ2-7; d_call: TRBD1; v_call: TRBV11-2; cdr3_aa: CASSSGRGQAGYEQYF; cdr3_nt: TGTGCCAGCAGCTCGGGCCGGGGACAGGCGGGATACGAGCAGTACTTC
clone_size: -; j_call: TRBJ2-2; d_call: -; v_call: TRBV7-2; cdr3_aa: CASSLGSQSGELFF; cdr3_nt: TGTGCCAGCAGCTTAGGGAGCCAGTCCGGGGAGCTGTTTTTT
clone_size: -; j_call: TRBJ2-3; d_call: -; v_call: TRBV5-1; cdr3_aa: CASTLTAVVADTQYF; cdr3_nt: TGCGCCAGCACTCTTACAGCGGTCGTAGCAGATACGCAGTATTTT
clone_size: -; j_call: TRBJ2-3; d_call: -; v_call: TRBV5-4; cdr3_aa: CASSLAVQTDTQYF; cdr3_nt: TGTGCCAGCAGCTTGGCGGTTCAAACAGATACGCAGTATTTT
clone_size: -; j_call: TRBJ2-1; d_call: -; v_call: TRBV27; cdr3_aa: CASSFIPQLNSNEQFF; cdr3_nt: TGTGCCAGCAGTTTTATCCCCCAACTAAATAGCAATGAGCAGTTCTTC
clone_size: -; j_call: TRBJ1-2; d_call: -; v_call: TRBV19; cdr3_aa: CASTGNNYGYTF; cdr3_nt: TGTGCCAGTACCGGGAACAACTATGGCTACACCTTC
clone_size: -; j_call: TRBJ1-5; d_call: -; v_call: TRBV28; cdr3_aa: CASIETGRQPQHF; cdr3_nt: TGTGCCAGCATAGAGACAGGTAGACAGCCCCAGCATTTT
clone_size: -; j_call: TRBJ2-1; d_call: TRBD2; v_call: TRBV6-1; cdr3_aa: CASSEAAGGRGYEQFF; cdr3_nt: TGTGCCAGCAGTGAAGCCGCGGGCGGGAGGGGGTATGAGCAGTTCTTC
clone_size: -; j_call: TRBJ2-1; d_call: TRBD2; v_call: TRBV9; cdr3_aa: CASSATSGHLGEQFF; cdr3_nt: TGTGCCAGCAGCGCCACTAGCGGCCACCTCGGTGAGCAGTTCTTC
clone_size: -; j_call: TRBJ2-7; d_call: TRBD2; v_call: TRBV28; cdr3_aa: CASSSSGTSSYEQYF; cdr3_nt: TGTGCCAGCAGTTCGTCCGGGACTAGCTCCTACGAGCAGTACTTC
clone_size: -; j_call: TRBJ1-1; d_call: -; v_call: TRBV28; cdr3_aa: CASSSGGQNTEAFF; cdr3_nt: TGTGCCAGCAGTTCGGGGGGGCAGAACACTGAAGCTTTCTTT
clone_size: -; j_call: TRBJ2-1; d_call: TRBD2; v_call: TRBV15; cdr3_aa: CATSSTSGIYNEQFF; cdr3_nt: TGTGCCACCAGCTCAACTAGCGGGATTTACAATGAGCAGTTCTTC
clone_size: few; j_call: TRBJ1-5; d_call: TRBD1; v_call: TRBV5-1; cdr3_aa: CASSLGSGGSNQPQHF; cdr3_nt: TGCGCCAGCAGCTTGGGGTCAGGGGGTAGCAATCAGCCCCAGCATTTT
clone_size: few; j_call: TRBJ2-2; d_call: TRBD1; v_call: TRBV4-3; cdr3_aa: CASSARDREPGELFF; cdr3_nt: TGCGCCAGCAGCGCCCGGGACAGGGAGCCCGGGGAGCTGTTTTTT